The 14 T cell receptor beta chains in this list originate from one sample, sequenced in a study of chronic HIV infection and antiretroviral therapy. Via MiXCR, TCRdb re-called the 5' RACE reads, giving one row per CDR3 protein. The sample includes about 38,000 distinct CDR3 sequences, 7% to 10% seen only once; the top ten take 2.9%. The sequencing sample was made of peripheral blood. These receptors were taken from an adult who had HIV and had not received antiretroviral therapy, or was an uninfected healthy control (not recorded which).

This clonotype was observed at least ten times. The V and J genes are TRBV29-1 and TRBJ2-3, with D tentatively TRBD2 (5 bases). Germline CDR1 is SQVTM and CDR2 is ANQGSEA. This CDR3 contains 14 residues. V was pared by 6 bases and J by 4 bases, with 17 bases between. The CDR3: CSVSPGSTSDTQYF. CDR3 in DNA: TGCAGCGTGTCGCCGGGAAGCACATCAGATACGCAGTATTTT.

This clonotype was seen repeatedly, ten times or more. The chain uses TRBV9 and TRBJ1-3; 9 bases are a match to TRBD1. The CDR3 contains 18 residues. The germline V gene encodes CDR1 SGDLS and CDR2 YYNGEE. V dropped 4 bases and J dropped 0; count of bases not matched to a gene: 11. CDR3 DNA sequence: TGTGCCAGCAGCCCGCGGGACAGGGTCCTCTCCTCTGGAAACACCATATATTTT. Encoded protein: CASSPRDRVLSSGNTIYF.

The V and J genes are TRBV12-3 or TRBV12-4 and TRBJ2-5; TRBD2 matches at 10 bases. Losses at the gene ends were 4 bases for V and 4 bases for J; bases not matched to a gene: 6. The CDR3 is 15 residues long. CDR3 region: CASSSGTSERETQYF. The CDR3 coding sequence is TGTGCCAGCAGTTCCGGGACTAGCGAAAGAGAGACCCAGTACTTC.

The sample holds many counts of this clonotype. V usage is TRBV5-1 and J usage is TRBJ2-7; D possibly corresponds to TRBD1 (5 bases). The CDR3 runs to 14 residues. The germline CDR1 and CDR2 sequences are SGHRS and YFSETQ. V gave up 3 bases and J gave up 2 bases, with 12 bases separating them. The CDR3 reads CASSWGRGTYEQYF. For the CDR3, the DNA is TGCGCCAGCAGCTGGGGAAGGGGAACCTACGAGCAGTACTTC.

The chain has TRBV7-9 and TRBJ1-1, with D perhaps TRBD1 (6 bases). Germline assignment: CDR1 SEHNR and CDR2 FQNEAQ (reference sequence). Trimming left V 5 bases short and J 1 base short, with 17 bases between. The CDR3 consists of 16 residues. This chain's CDR3 is CASSVGQLGPNTEAFF. CDR3 nucleotide sequence: TGTGCCAGCAGCGTAGGACAGCTAGGCCCGAACACTGAAGCTTTCTTT.

This clonotype was seen at least ten times. V is TRBV7-9 and J is TRBJ2-5; D possibly matches TRBD1 or TRBD2 (6 bases each). Trimming shortened V by 5 bases and J by 3 bases, and 13 bases separated the two germline ends. This CDR3 is built from 14 residues. CDR1 and CDR2 (germline): SEHNR, FQNEAQ (reference sequence). DNA for the CDR3: TGTGCCAGCAGCGAGACAGGCGGGGAAGAGACCCAGTACTTC. Translating gives CASSETGGEETQYF.

A note on this clonotype: This sequence may be a read error, since a much larger clone differs from it by one base. The rearrangement uses TRBV4-3 and TRBJ1-5; 7 nucleotides match TRBD1. CDR1 LGHNA and CDR2 YSLEER come from the germline V gene. The CDR3 covers 19 residues. CDR3 amino acids: CASNQDWVGPGGVNQPQHF. CDR3 coding DNA: TGCGCCAGCAACCAAGATTGGGTTGGGCCAGGGGGTGTTAATCAGCCCCAGCATTTT.

CDR3 in amino acids: CASSPWGPYNEQFF. CDR3 DNA: TGTGCCAGCAGTCCCTGGGGCCCCTACAATGAGCAGTTCTTC. The V and J genes are TRBV27 and TRBJ2-1, with a tentative D call TRBD1 (5 bases). The germline V gene has CDR1 MNHEY and CDR2 SMNVEV (reference sequence). This CDR3 contains 14 residues. The V end lost 5 bases, the J end lost 2 bases, and 10 bases lay between the germline ends.

This clonotype was counted between two and nine times. The chain employs TRBV2 and TRBJ1-1; no firm D call. V gave up 6 bases and J gave up 3 bases, with 14 bases separating them. Germline CDR1 is SNHLY and CDR2 is FYNNEI. The CDR3 has 14 residues. CDR3 protein: CASREWGTDTEAFF. CDR3 nucleotides: TGTGCCAGCAGAGAATGGGGTACGGACACTGAAGCTTTCTTT.

This CDR3 reads CASRTGMNTEAFF. CDR3 DNA: TGTGCCAGCAGGACGGGAATGAACACTGAAGCTTTCTTT. The J gene is TRBJ1-1, the V gene TRBV2, with D uncertain. CDR1 SNHLY and CDR2 FYNNEI come from the germline V gene. Trimming left V 6 bases short and J 0 bases short, with 8 bases between. CDR3 length equals 13 residues.

The chain recombines TRBV28 with TRBJ1-2; D remains unclear. The CDR3 length is 12 residues. V was pared by 9 bases and J by 4 bases, with 12 bases between. Germline assignment: CDR1 MDHEN and CDR2 SYDVKM. CDR3 loop: CASQELGYGYTF. DNA of the CDR3: TGTGCCAGTCAGGAGTTGGGCTATGGCTACACCTTC.

This clonotype was counted at least ten times. This chain joins TRBV7-9 and TRBJ1-5, with 7 bases matching TRBD1. This CDR3 has 14 amino acids. Germline assignment: CDR1 SEHNR and CDR2 FQNEAQ (reference sequence). With V trimmed by 4 bases and J by 3 bases, 3 bases remained unmatched. CDR3 in DNA: TGTGCCAGCAGCTCGACAGGGACCAATCAGCCCCAGCATTTT. It is translated as CASSSTGTNQPQHF.

This clonotype showed up just a few times. V and J are TRBV27 and TRBJ2-3; tentatively, D is TRBD2 (6 bases). Germline CDR1 and CDR2: MNHEY and SMNVEV (reference sequence). The CDR3 is 15 amino acids. V dropped 4 bases and J dropped 0 bases, with 11 bases sitting between them. CDR3 sequence: CASSSLATSTDTQYF. The CDR3 DNA reads TGTGCCAGCAGTTCCCTAGCGACAAGCACAGATACGCAGTATTTT.

This clonotype was observed a handful of times. This sequence joins TRBV7-9 and TRBJ2-3; TRBD2 agrees at 9 bases. V was clipped by 1 base and J by 5 bases; unmatched bases: 7. The CDR3 runs to 16 residues. The germline V gene encodes CDR1 SEHNR and CDR2 FQNEAQ (reference sequence). For the CDR3, the DNA is TGTGCCAGCAGCTTAGTCCTAGCGGGAAGCTTAGATACGCAGTATTTT. The encoded protein is CASSLVLAGSLDTQYF.